A single T cell receptor (beta chain) is shown here with its context. This sample was taken from a study of blood T cell repertoires in COVID-19. Per the authors' pipeline: Quantification of nucleated cells was approximated via reference gene primer amplification. Using immunoSEQ multiplex PCR, the repertoire was profiled, and TCRdb retains in-frame clones only, with some absent. The D gene and trimming were derived from the DNA, and the V and J assignments and clone size from that table. Among hundreds of thousands of clones listed, over 70% were seen once. The source of this sequence is a woman aged 40-49 years who had recovered from COVID-19. Sequenced input: peripheral blood.

The CDR3 reads CASSPGGASKNIQYF. The CDR3 DNA follows: TGTGCCAGCAGTCCGGGGGGGGCTTCCAAAAACATTCAGTACTTC. This sequence joins TRBV4-2 and TRBJ2-4; 8 nucleotides agree with TRBD2. The V gene's germline CDR1 is LGHNA and CDR2 YNFKEQ. CDR3 size: 15 residues. With 6 bases clipped from V and 2 bases from J, the junction kept 6 bases outside the gene matches.